The entry below gives a single TCR beta chain sequence along with its context. This clone was found once. Its antigen is still unknown. The sample holds no much larger clone one base away, and base qualities are not on file. The data are from a study of blood T cell repertoires in COVID-19 (dated by TCRdb to 2018 to 2021). Broadly, across the study: The collaborator samples originated in the United States, Italy and Spain and spanned the acute and convalescent phases of COVID-19. The material from the prospective study consisted of cDNA or gDNA derived from T cells, B-cell-depleted T cells, or PBMCs. Deeply sampled blood TCRbeta repertoires from subjects exposed to, actively infected with, or recovered from COVID-19 were included in the dataset. The repertoires were released in a freely available public database meant as a resource for research on the immune response to SARS-CoV-2. Samples came from the ongoing ImmuneRACE study (first 160 participants) plus 1,254 subjects from 6 global collaborators. Nearly every sample came with metadata listing a de-identified subject ID, COVID-19 status, age in years and sex. Where HLA class I and class II types were available, the types were taken from metadata supplied by the sample provider, not from assay-based typing. Broader findings and caveats from the paper: The quantity of clinical and demographic metadata differed by source and by participant and was supplied without curation.

There are 12 amino acids in the CDR3, from cysteine to phenylalanine inclusive. Only CDR3 DNA is held: 36 bases, read in frame from base 1. V and J are truncated by 3 bases and 2 bases respectively, leaving an intervening sequence of 5 bases. The immunoSEQ Assay, a bias-controlled multiplex PCR, was used to amplify TCRbeta CDR3 regions from genomic DNA. As for the original processing: Nucleated cell counts per sample were estimated from amplification of reference gene primers within the assay. Sequence reads were collapsed and filtered to measure the absolute abundance of every unique TCRbeta CDR3 rearrangement. For each sample, productive Simpson clonality was calculated by taking the square root of Simpson's diversity index across productive rearrangements. TCRdb mirrors the immuneACCESS table, restricted to in-frame sequences. Some clones are absent from its copies; in checked studies, under half trace to an unresolved V gene, and the reason for the others is unknown. Clone size and the V and J calls come from that table; the DNA yielded D and trimming. Recorded for this sample are about 34,000 clones; around nine tenths of them occurred a single time. More than 13% of the sample is taken by the ten largest.

Whole blood was collected in K2EDTA tubes by collaborating institutions according to the institutions' own protocols. Collaborator samples were shipped for TCRbeta analysis as frozen whole blood, isolated PBMCs, or DNA extracted from either sample type. This clonotype was obtained from a human donor with active COVID-19. The donor label of this sample is uncertain. Sequenced material: peripheral blood. The chain couples TRBV12-3 or TRBV12-4 to TRBJ2-7, with no D gene named confidently. The sequenced DNA: TGTGCCAGCAGTTTTACAGCCTACGAGCAGTACTTC. Its amino acids are CASSFTAYEQYF.